The 21 T cell receptor beta chains listed next were all sequenced from one sample in a study of blood T cell repertoires in COVID-19. Using immunoSEQ multiplex PCR, the repertoire was profiled, and TCRdb retains in-frame clones only, with some absent. The sample has about 230,000 clones; over 70% are singletons. The sequenced material came from peripheral blood. These receptors were collected from an older man with acute or convalescent COVID-19.

The V gene is TRBV2, the J gene TRBJ2-7; 7 nucleotides match TRBD2. The germline gives CDR1 SNHLY, CDR2 FYNNEI. V lost 6 bases and J lost 5; bases outside the gene matches: 10. This CDR3 is built from 14 residues. The DNA for the CDR3 is TGTGCCAGCAGCCGGGGAGGGGTGGGCAACGAGCAGTACTTC. Translating gives CASSRGGVGNEQYF.

The rearrangement uses TRBV5-1 and TRBJ2-5; TRBD1 is a possible D gene (5 bases). CDR1 and CDR2 (germline): SGHRS, YFSETQ. V lost 3 bases to trimming and J lost 2 bases, with 8 bases between them. The CDR3 has 13 residues. CDR3 coding DNA: TGCGCCAGCAGCTCGCAGGGTCAAGAGACCCAGTACTTC. The encoded protein is CASSSQGQETQYF. The entire variable domain, with the rest obtained from reference TRBV5-1 and TRBJ2-5, is as follows: KAGVTQTPRYLIKTRGQQVTLSCSPISGHRSVSWYQQTPGQGLQFLFEYFSETQRNKGNFPGRFSGRQFSNSRSEMNVSTLELGDSALYLCASSSQGQETQYFGPGTRLLVL.

The V call is TRBV9, the J call TRBJ2-1; D gene uncertain. The V gene lost 3 bases and the J gene lost 2 bases, with 3 bases spanning the gap. CDR3 size: 12 residues. Germline V lookup: CDR1 SGDLS, CDR2 YYNGEE. The CDR3 region has the DNA TGTGCCAGCAGCGCAACCTACAATGAGCAGTTCTTC. Encoded protein: CASSATYNEQFF.

This clone has only a few counts. V and J are TRBV6-5 and TRBJ2-7, with 8 bases lining up with TRBD1. Losses at the gene ends were 5 bases for V and 6 bases for J; bases not matched to a gene: 9. Looked up from germline, CDR1 is MNHEY and CDR2 is SVGAGI. This CDR3 contains 14 residues. The CDR3 coding sequence is TGTGCCAGCAGTCAGAGGACAGGGCAAGTCGAGCAGTACTTC. Translation gives CASSQRTGQVEQYF.

The chain employs TRBV6-1 and TRBJ1-5, with 7 bases aligning to TRBD1. The germline V gene encodes CDR1 MNHNS and CDR2 SASEGT. The V gene end was trimmed by 2 bases and the J gene end by 7 bases; junction bases not matched to a gene: 5. This CDR3 is built from 14 residues. The CDR3 protein is CASSETGADQPQHF. CDR3 nucleotides: TGTGCCAGCAGTGAAACAGGGGCGGACCAGCCCCAGCATTTT.

The CDR3 nucleotides read TGCGCCAGCAGCCAACCGCCCGGAGAGACCCAGTACTTC. It specifies CASSQPPGETQYF. The V and J genes are TRBV4-1 and TRBJ2-5; D uncertain. Germline CDR1 and CDR2: MGHRA and YSYEKL. The germline V and J ends were trimmed by 2 bases and 4 bases, with 8 bases remaining between them. This CDR3 has 13 residues.

The genes are TRBV28 and TRBJ1-2, with 8 bases lining up with TRBD1. This CDR3 spans 13 amino acids. CDR1 and CDR2 (germline): MDHEN, SYDVKM. V shed 5 bases and J 4 bases; nucleotides not matched to a gene: 3. CDR3 in amino acids: CASSTGGFYGYTF. As DNA, the CDR3 is TGTGCCAGCAGTACAGGGGGATTCTATGGCTACACCTTC.

The genes are TRBV10-3 and TRBJ2-1, with 8 bases aligning to TRBD1. V lost 5 bases, J lost 8 bases, and 5 bases stayed unmatched. This CDR3 has 13 residues. CDR1 and CDR2 from the germline V gene are ENHRY and SYGVKD. CDR3 in amino acids: CAISSRGQDEQFF. The CDR3 nucleotides are TGTGCCATCAGTAGCAGGGGGCAGGATGAGCAGTTCTTC.

This sequence joins TRBV28 and TRBJ1-2; 9 nucleotides match TRBD1. This CDR3 has 14 amino acids. The germline CDR1 and CDR2 sequences are MDHEN and SYDVKM. Losses at the gene ends were 3 bases for V and 8 bases for J; bases not matched to a gene: 7. The CDR3 protein is CASSFRDRARGYTF. Here the CDR3 DNA reads TGTGCCAGCAGTTTCCGGGACAGGGCTAGGGGCTACACCTTC.

This sequence joins TRBV27 and TRBJ2-2; TRBD1 matches 9 bases. CDR1 and CDR2 (germline): MNHEY, SMNVEV (reference sequence). The CDR3 runs to 15 residues. V gave up 6 bases and J gave up 5 bases; unmatched junction bases: 7. Here the CDR3 DNA reads TGTGCCAGCAGAGCAACAGGGGGCGCGACCGGGGAGCTGTTTTTT. This translates into CASRATGGATGELFF.

This clone was detected a few times. The chain is built from TRBV7-9 and TRBJ1-2, with 7 bases identical to TRBD1. This CDR3 has 15 amino acids. Per the germline V gene, CDR1 is SEHNR and CDR2 is FQNEAQ (reference sequence). With 6 bases clipped from V and 5 bases from J, the junction kept 12 bases outside the gene matches. The DNA of the CDR3 is TGTGCCAGCAGTCACCCCGGACAGGAGGGTTATGGCTACACCTTC. Encoded protein: CASSHPGQEGYGYTF.

The CDR3 spells CASSQSTGGSLSGYTF. CDR3 sequence (DNA): TGCGCCAGCAGCCAGTCGACAGGGGGTTCACTAAGTGGCTACACCTTC. The chain uses TRBV4-1 and TRBJ1-2, with 9 bases identical to TRBD1. Germline CDR1 and CDR2: MGHRA and YSYEKL. This CDR3 has 16 residues. Trimming took 3 bases from V and 7 from J; bases not matched to a gene: 12.

This clone was detected only a few times. The chain combines TRBV6-2 or TRBV6-3 with TRBJ2-7, with 10 positions matching TRBD1. V lost 0 bases to trimming and J lost 5 bases; unmatched junction nucleotides: 10. The CDR3 spans 17 residues. In germline, CDR1 is MNHEY, CDR2 SVGEGT. The DNA of the CDR3 is TGTGCCAGCAGTTACTCCCGACAGGGGGCAGTGAGGGACGAGCAGTACTTC. Encoded protein: CASSYSRQGAVRDEQYF.

The chain uses TRBV18 and TRBJ2-3, with 7 bases identical to TRBD1. Germline CDR1 reads KGHSH; CDR2 reads LQKENI. Trimming at V came to 4 bases and at J to 4 bases, leaving 8 bases not matched to a gene. The CDR3 is 15 residues long. In DNA, the CDR3 is TGTGCCAGCTCACGGGAACAGGGGCCCCCAGATACGCAGTATTTT. Its protein product is CASSREQGPPDTQYF.

V and J are TRBV19 and TRBJ1-4; TRBD1 matches at 9 bases. The CDR3 is 14 residues long. After removal of 8 bases from V and 5 bases from J, the junction contained 6 bases not matched to a gene. Germline CDR1 LNHDA, CDR2 SQIVND (reference sequence). The CDR3 DNA reads TGTGCCAGTCAACAGGGGGCGAAAAATGAAAAACTGTTTTTT. Translating it yields CASQQGAKNEKLFF.

The CDR3 region has the DNA TGTGCCAGCAGTGTCACCGGGAGTTCCTACGAGCAGTACTTC. Translation gives CASSVTGSSYEQYF. The J gene is TRBJ2-7, the V gene TRBV28; TRBD2 might be the D (6 bases). Germline CDR1 and CDR2: MDHEN and SYDVKM. The V and J ends lost 5 bases and 1 base respectively, with 12 bases between them. This CDR3 is built from 14 residues. Full variable domain (outside the CDR3, taken from reference TRBV28 and TRBJ2-7): DVKVTQSSRYLVKRTGEKVFLECVQDMDHENMFWYRQDPGLGLRLIYFSYDVKMKEKGDIPEGYSVSREKKERFSLILESASTNQTSMYLCASSVTGSSYEQYFGPGTRLTVT.

This clone was seen only once. Other DNA variants within this sample encode the same CDR3. The chain joins TRBV19 to TRBJ2-7; 12 bases are a match to TRBD2. This CDR3 spans 15 amino acids. The J segment lost 2 bases and the V segment lost 1 base, leaving 0 bases of the junction unmatched. Germline V CDR1 and CDR2: LNHDA, SQIVND (reference sequence). The CDR3 bases are TGTGCCAGTAGTATAGGACTAGCGGGGGCCTACGAGCAGTACTTC. Its protein is CASSIGLAGAYEQYF.

The chain employs TRBV9 and TRBJ2-5; 12 bases match TRBD2. From germline, CDR1 is SGDLS and CDR2 YYNGEE. Unmatched junction bases numbered 4, after V lost 2 bases and J lost 2 bases. The CDR3 totals 16 residues. The CDR3 sequence: CASSVGLAGRQETQYF. The DNA for the CDR3 is TGTGCCAGCAGCGTGGGACTAGCGGGCCGACAAGAGACCCAGTACTTC.

The chain combines TRBV19 with TRBJ2-2; 7 bases are shared with TRBD1. Germline V gives CDR1 LNHDA, CDR2 SQIVND (reference sequence). J was trimmed by 4 bases and V by 4 bases; bases with no gene match: 6. The CDR3 consists of 15 residues. CDR3 sequence: CASSTQGLGTGELFF. The CDR3 coding sequence is TGTGCCAGTAGTACACAGGGGCTGGGCACCGGGGAGCTGTTTTTT.

The chain uses TRBV5-6 and TRBJ2-5, with 12 bases lining up with TRBD1. The length of the CDR3 is 14 residues. Germline assignment: CDR1 SGHDT and CDR2 YYEEEE. The trim removed 0 bases at V and 7 bases at J, leaving 1 base unmatched. The CDR3 DNA is TGTGCCAGCAGCTTGGCGGGACAGGGGGCGACCCAGTACTTC. Protein product: CASSLAGQGATQYF.

The chain's CDR3 is CASSQGTLTGPAGNTIYF. The DNA for the CDR3 is TGTGCCAGCAGCCAAGGAACCTTGACAGGGCCGGCAGGAAACACCATATATTTT. This sequence joins TRBV3-1 (or the pseudogene TRBV3-2) and TRBJ1-3; 7 nucleotides align to TRBD1. V gave up 1 base and J gave up 4 bases; unmatched junction bases: 13. Germline CDR1 is LGHDT and CDR2 is YNNKEL (reference sequence). The CDR3 is 18 amino acids.